The clone carrying this T cell receptor (beta chain) has ten or more counts. TRAV- and TRBV-specific primers primed first-strand cDNA, covering alpha and beta chains. Amplification, which lasted 20 to 25 PCR cycles, used a constant-region primer and V-primer adapter to amplify TCRs. One entry per CDR3 protein, called by TCRdb with MiXCR from the reads. The sample has approximately 84,000 distinct CDR3 sequences; around a sixth are singletons. The sample's time point: after trial treatment. Treatment here: LDRT plus nivolumab, ipilimumab, low-dose cyclophosphamide and aspirin (RACIN trial). This record belongs to a study of low-dose radiotherapy and immunotherapy resistance in tumors. Study details: Cyclophosphamide infusions of 200 mg/m2 came every two weeks, one day before radiation-immunotherapy.

From germline, CDR1 is SQVTM and CDR2 ANQGSEA. V lost 5 bases to trimming and J lost 3 bases; unmatched junction nucleotides: 14. The CDR3 consists of 16 residues. This specimen was PBMCs, taken after low-dose radiotherapy plus immunotherapy. This receptor was obtained from a male donor with prostate cancer. The chain couples TRBV29-1 to TRBJ2-7; 9 positions agree with TRBD2. The CDR3 DNA is TGCAGCGTTCCTGTGTCGTCTAGCGGGAAAAACTACGAGCAGTACTTC. Amino acid sequence: CSVPVSSSGKNYEQYF.